This paragraph reports one T cell receptor (beta chain). Its specificity is unknown. Assay execution took place at the deep level. On sorted subsets, replicate PCRs used 150 to 250 ng DNA, or 25,000 to 35,000 T cell genomes. Profiled with immunoSEQ multiplex PCR; TCRdb holds only in-frame clones, not every one. Of millions of clones listed, approximately 94% are singletons. These data belong to a study of shared clonotypes between healthy human individuals. Findings and limits, study-wide: Apart from blood, nothing was sampled; tissue repertoires likely differ. Several donors shared approximately 5% of their naive CD4 clonotypes.

Trimming cost V 4 bases and J 5 bases; bases outside gene matches: 10. Germline assignment: CDR1 SGHNT and CDR2 YYREEE (reference sequence). This CDR3 is built from 16 residues. The TCR was taken from a man younger than 35 in good health. This chain connects TRBV5-4 to TRBJ2-5; 11 nucleotides line up with TRBD2. The sample taken for sequencing was naive CD4+ T cells sorted from blood. As for subset: CD45RA+ positively selected. The CDR3 sequence: CASSQATSGVSETQYF. CDR3 bases: TGTGCCAGCAGCCAAGCGACTAGCGGGGTTTCGGAGACCCAGTACTTC. The full variable domain, rest sourced from reference TRBV5-4 and TRBJ2-5, is ETGVTQSPTHLIKTRGQQVTLRCSSQSGHNTVSWYQQALGQGPQFIFQYYREEENGRGNFPPRFSGLQFPNYSSELNVNALELDDSALYLCASSQATSGVSETQYFGPGTRLLVL.